This T cell receptor beta chain was obtained from a study of cytomegalovirus exposure and HLA in healthy donors. Across the whole study: In a previous analysis, approximately 110 million unique TCR beta sequences were found from 150 million to 200 million T cells.

Germline V lookup: CDR1 SGHNT, CDR2 YYREEE (reference sequence). The CDR3 is 15 residues long. Primers included in the PCR were 60 Vbeta and 13 Jbeta primers. TCRdb keeps only in-frame clones here, not all; method: immunoSEQ multiplex PCR. The table lists 90,000 to 120,000 clones, around 82% of them singletons, with about 1.7% in the top ten. The rearrangement joins TRBV5-4 to TRBJ2-5; 10 positions match TRBD1. The J call may be incorrect, as the DNA end agrees better with TRBJ2-7. The sequence came from a woman between 40 and 50 years old in good health and CMV-seronegative. Sequences were obtained from PBMCs. CDR3 nucleotides: TGTGCCAGCAGCCTGGACAGGGGGTCTAACTACGAGCAGTACTTC. Residues: CASSLDRGSNYEQYF.